The source of this T cell receptor beta chain is a study of cytomegalovirus exposure and HLA in healthy donors. General study points: Despite most TCR sequences being rare, some public TCRs occurred in many donors.

For this clone: The antigen remains undetermined. This CDR3 is also generated by other DNA sequences in the sample.

Sequenced by immunoSEQ multiplex PCR; TCRdb stores in-frame clones only, minus some. The sample lists under 250,000 clones; roughly 83% were seen once. The V gene lost 4 bases and the J gene lost 1 base, with 7 bases spanning the gap. Per the germline V gene, CDR1 is SNHLY and CDR2 is FYNNEI. This CDR3 spans 13 amino acids. The receptor's source is a woman under 30 in good health and CMV-seronegative. V and J are TRBV2 and TRBJ1-1, with D perhaps matching TRBD1 (5 bases). Sequenced material: PBMCs. Written as DNA, the CDR3 is TGTGCCAGCAGTGGGGACGCGAACACTGAAGCTTTCTTT. This gives the protein CASSGDANTEAFF.